Here is one T cell receptor (beta chain) with its context. V dropped 0 bases and J dropped 2 bases, with 3 bases sitting between them. The V gene's germline CDR1 is SEHNR and CDR2 FQNEAQ (reference sequence). This CDR3 is built from 13 residues. The sample is drawn from a study of cytomegalovirus exposure and HLA in healthy donors. The study ran its PCR with 60 Vbeta and 13 Jbeta primers. Only in-frame clones appear in the TCRdb table, and some are missing; sequencing was by immunoSEQ multiplex PCR. The table records under 150,000 clones, 80% to 85% of them present only once. The chain joins TRBV7-9 to TRBJ2-3; D gene unclear. The TCR comes from a boy aged 5 to 17 in good health and CMV-seronegative. Input material: PBMCs. In DNA form, the CDR3 reads TGTGCCAGCAGCTTAGCTATCACAGATACGCAGTATTTT. Translated, it gives CASSLAITDTQYF.